This T cell receptor beta chain was identified during a study of radiotherapy plus CTLA-4 blockade in lung cancer. About the study: Patients showed objective responses in around a sixth of cases and disease control in 25% to 40%.

Study-level points and caveats: Early shifts in blood T cell clones, with interferon-beta, reportedly predicted response best.

This clone was picked up a small number of times. The antigen remains unidentified. Clones were sequenced by immunoSEQ multiplex PCR, and TCRdb holds only the in-frame ones, with some missing. The sample lists 25,000 to 35,000 clones; approximately 82% were seen once. V shed 6 bases, J shed 0 bases, and the junction held 2 bases outside the gene matches. The CDR3 spans 14 residues. CDR1 SGHAT and CDR2 FQDESV come from the germline V gene (reference sequence). The chain is built from TRBV11-1 and TRBJ2-4, with TRBD1 matching over 7 bases. The clonotype originates from a human donor with non-small cell lung cancer who had stable disease on radiotherapy plus ipilimumab. Specimen: peripheral blood, collected from a patient treated with radiotherapy plus ipilimumab. CDR3 in DNA: TGTGCCAGCAGTCAGGGGGTAGCCAAAAACATTCAGTACTTC. Its protein is CASSQGVAKNIQYF.